This T cell receptor beta chain was recovered during a study of OX40 agonist ivuxolimab in advanced cancers. Whole-study context: Males comprised approximately 84% of the group, whose mean age was approximately 60 years (range 23 to 79). Partial responses were achieved by three patients: one hepatocellular carcinoma, two cutaneous melanoma. Notes on the study in general: In the expanded peripheral T cells, antigen specificity was never determined.

For this clone: Its antigen is as yet unknown.

Blood draws occurred at baseline, cycle 4 day 1, and cycle 7 day 1. Sequenced by immunoSEQ multiplex PCR; TCRdb stores in-frame clones only, minus some. The repertoire consists of tens of thousands of clones, with 75% to 90% occurring once and the leading ten covering roughly 1%. Germline values: CDR1 SGHDN, CDR2 FVKESK. The CDR3 consists of 16 residues. V lost 1 base to trimming and J lost 2 bases, with 14 bases between them. The TCR was taken from an adult with an advanced solid tumor such as melanoma, head and neck, liver or kidney cancer. The specimen was CD4+ or CD8+ T cells sorted from blood, collected in a trial of the OX40 agonist ivuxolimab. The V gene is TRBV14, the J gene TRBJ2-5; D unclear. The CDR3 sequence is CASSQAGLTMQETQYF. The CDR3 region has the DNA TGTGCCAGCAGCCAAGCTGGGCTCACCATGCAAGAGACCCAGTACTTC.